This TCR beta chain was identified in a study of CD8+CD57+ T cells in acquired aplastic anemia. The CDR3 covers 15 residues. V lost 6 bases to trimming and J lost 4 bases, with 19 bases between them. Per germline, CDR1 DFQATT and CDR2 SNEGSKA (reference sequence). TCR beta VDJ combinations and CDR3 sequences were profiled from genomic DNA. TCRdb fed the reads into MiXCR, producing one record per CDR3 protein. The sample has 50,000 to 65,000 distinct CDR3 sequences, under 55% seen once. The receptor comes from a human donor in good health, serving as a control. The chain joins TRBV20-1 to TRBJ2-1; D not certain. Sequencing was done on a sample of sorted CD4+, CD8+, or CD8+CD57+ T cells (not recorded which) from PBMCs. The CDR3 reads CSATRLGPIYNEQFF. The CDR3 DNA follows: TGCAGTGCCACCAGGCTGGGTCCCATTTACAATGAGCAGTTCTTC.